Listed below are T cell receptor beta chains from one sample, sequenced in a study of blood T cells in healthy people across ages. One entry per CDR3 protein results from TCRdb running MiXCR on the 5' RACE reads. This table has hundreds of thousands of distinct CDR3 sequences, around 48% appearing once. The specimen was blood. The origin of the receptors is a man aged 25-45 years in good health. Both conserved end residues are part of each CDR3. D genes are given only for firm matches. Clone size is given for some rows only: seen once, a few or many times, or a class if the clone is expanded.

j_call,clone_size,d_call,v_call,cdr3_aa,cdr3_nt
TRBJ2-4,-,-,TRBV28,CASSSRQRNIQYF,TGTGCCAGCAGTAGCAGACAGCGAAACATTCAGTACTTC
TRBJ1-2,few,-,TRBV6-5,CASSYAAEYGYTF,TGTGCCAGCAGTTACGCCGCAGAGTATGGCTACACCTTC
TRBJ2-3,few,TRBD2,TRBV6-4,CASSGLASTDTQYF,TGTGCCAGCAGTGGACTAGCGAGCACAGATACGCAGTATTTT
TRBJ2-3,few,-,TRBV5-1,CASSLVPSVPSTDTQYF,TGCGCCAGCAGCTTGGTGCCTAGCGTACCTAGCACAGATACGCAGTATTTT
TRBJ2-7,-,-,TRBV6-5,CASSYATGLPDEQYF,TGTGCCAGCAGTTACGCGACAGGCCTTCCTGACGAGCAGTACTTC
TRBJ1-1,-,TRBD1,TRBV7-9,CASSLGAGQGPEAFF,TGTGCCAGCAGCTTAGGGGCGGGACAGGGGCCTGAAGCTTTCTTT
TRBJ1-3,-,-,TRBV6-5,CASTRGRGTPGNTIYF,TGTGCCAGCACCAGGGGCCGGGGAACTCCTGGAAACACCATATATTTT
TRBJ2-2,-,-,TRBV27,CASSLSGGNTGGLFF,TGTGCCAGCAGTTTATCGGGGGGAAATACCGGGGGGCTGTTTTTT
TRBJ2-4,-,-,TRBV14,CASSQNREYIQYF,TGTGCCAGCAGCCAGAACAGGGAGTACATTCAGTACTTC
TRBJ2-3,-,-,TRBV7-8,CASSSFPDRSKVTDTQYF,TGTGCCAGCAGCTCCTTCCCCGACCGGAGCAAGGTTACAGATACGCAGTATTTT
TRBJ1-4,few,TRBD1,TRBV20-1,CSAIPGQGARATNEKLFF,TGCAGTGCTATTCCGGGACAGGGGGCGAGAGCAACTAATGAAAAACTGTTTTTT
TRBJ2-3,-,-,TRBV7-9,CASRNPENTDTQYF,TGTGCCAGCAGGAATCCAGAGAACACAGATACGCAGTATTTT
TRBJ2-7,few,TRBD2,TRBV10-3,CAISDPGGGSSYEQYF,TGTGCCATCAGTGACCCCGGGGGGGGGAGCTCCTACGAGCAGTACTTC
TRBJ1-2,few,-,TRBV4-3,CASSAGARGLNYGYTF,TGCGCCAGCAGCGCAGGGGCCAGAGGGCTTAACTATGGCTACACCTTC